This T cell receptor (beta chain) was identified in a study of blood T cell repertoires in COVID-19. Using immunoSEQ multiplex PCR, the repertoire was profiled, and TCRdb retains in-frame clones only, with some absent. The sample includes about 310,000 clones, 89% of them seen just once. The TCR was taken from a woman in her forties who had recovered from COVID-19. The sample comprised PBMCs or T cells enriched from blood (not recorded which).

CDR3 residues: CASSPRTGGGYEQYF. For the CDR3, the DNA is TGTGCCAGCAGTCCCCGGACAGGGGGCGGCTACGAGCAGTACTTC. The genes are TRBV6-5 and TRBJ2-7; 11 bases are a match to TRBD1. The trim removed 5 bases at V and 3 bases at J, leaving 6 bases unmatched. This CDR3 region has 15 residues. The V gene's germline CDR1 is MNHEY and CDR2 SVGAGI.